One and the same sample provided the 22 T cell receptor beta chains below, sequenced in a study of radiation and T cells in renal cell carcinoma. The time point: blood 2 weeks post-SBRT. Treatment here: 15 Gy SBRT to primary tumor, nephrectomy 4 weeks later. Libraries were prepared by immunoSEQ multiplex PCR; TCRdb keeps only in-frame clonotypes and omits some of them. The data show some 58,000 clones, around 81% seen once. The sample here was blood, taken from a patient whose treatment included radiotherapy and nephrectomy. These TCRs come from a man in his fifties or sixties with renal cell carcinoma.

The CDR3, as DNA: TGTGCCAGCAGTGAATTGGGGCAGAGTGGAAACACCATATATTTT. Translated, it gives CASSELGQSGNTIYF. This chain links TRBV2 with TRBJ1-3, with TRBD1 as a possible D gene (5 bases). There are 15 residues in the CDR3. Germline V gives CDR1 SNHLY, CDR2 FYNNEI. V lost 2 bases to trimming and J lost 3 bases, with 11 bases between them.

This chain connects TRBV6-1 to TRBJ1-1; D not certain. The CDR3 is made up of 10 amino acids. Germline V lookup: CDR1 MNHNS, CDR2 SASEGT. V shed 7 bases and J shed 10 bases, with 10 bases lying between them. CDR3 DNA: TGTGCCAGCAAGGCAGAAGTAGCTTTCTTT. Protein product: CASKAEVAFF.

The gene calls are TRBV19 and TRBJ2-5; D might be TRBD1 or TRBD2, each matching 6 bases. The V and J ends lost 4 bases and 2 bases respectively, with 11 bases between them. The CDR3 is 14 amino acids. CDR1 LNHDA and CDR2 SQIVND come from the germline V gene (reference sequence). CDR3 coding DNA: TGTGCCAGTAGTACTACAGGGAGGCAAGAGACCCAGTACTTC. Translating gives CASSTTGRQETQYF.

This clone came up once. Here the CDR3 DNA reads TGTGCCAGCAGCCAGAACCGGGATTATGGCTACACCTTC. It translates to CASSQNRDYGYTF. The chain is built from TRBV6-5 and TRBJ1-2; no clear D gene. The CDR3 extends over 13 amino acids. Germline CDR1 MNHEY, CDR2 SVGAGI. V lost 6 bases and J 5 bases, leaving 13 bases between the germline ends.

The chain uses TRBV5-6 and TRBJ2-3; D may be TRBD2 (7 bases). Per germline, CDR1 SGHDT and CDR2 YYEEEE. The CDR3 length is 17 residues. The germline V and J ends were trimmed by 1 base and 4 bases, with 19 bases remaining between them. The CDR3 loop is CASSLLSAGAGADTQYF. In DNA form, the CDR3 reads TGTGCCAGCAGCTTGTTGTCTGCAGGGGCGGGGGCAGATACGCAGTATTTT.

This clone came up once. This chain uses TRBV7-9 with TRBJ2-3, with 12 bases lining up with TRBD2. Germline assignment: CDR1 SEHNR and CDR2 FQNEAQ (reference sequence). The CDR3 totals 16 residues. The V segment lost 5 bases and the J segment 2 bases; nucleotides outside the gene matches: 5. Here the CDR3 DNA reads TGTGCCAGCAGCCCCCGGACTAGCGGGACCACAGATACGCAGTATTTT. Protein sequence: CASSPRTSGTTDTQYF.

With regard to this clone: This same CDR3 is encoded by further DNA sequences in the sample. V is TRBV29-1 and J is TRBJ1-1, with 7 bases fitting TRBD1. The CDR3 has 15 residues. V dropped 2 bases and J dropped 4; count of bases not matched to a gene: 10. Germline-derived CDR1 and CDR2 are SQVTM and ANQGSEA. The CDR3 DNA sequence: TGCAGCGTTGAACACCGACAGGGTCGGCCCACTGAAGCTTTCTTT. Translated, it gives CSVEHRQGRPTEAFF. The full variable domain, its missing parts supplied by reference TRBV29-1 and TRBJ1-1, is SAVISQKPSRDICQRGTSLTIQCQVDSQVTMMFWYRQQPGQSLTLIATANQGSEATYESGFVIDKFPISRPNLTFSTLTVSNMSPEDSSIYLCSVEHRQGRPTEAFFGQGTRLTVV.

This chain uses TRBV19 with TRBJ1-4; D is unresolved. CDR3 length equals 13 residues. Germline V gives CDR1 LNHDA, CDR2 SQIVND (reference sequence). Trimming stripped 5 bases from V and 4 bases from J, with 8 bases between. Here the CDR3 DNA reads TGTGCCAGTAGTGATCAGGTTAATGAAAAACTGTTTTTT. This gives the protein CASSDQVNEKLFF. Complete variable domain (other parts from reference TRBV19 and TRBJ1-4): DGGITQSPKYLFRKEGQNVTLSCEQNLNHDAMYWYRQDPGQGLRLIYYSQIVNDFQKGDIAEGYSVSREKKESFPLTVTSAQKNPTAFYLCASSDQVNEKLFFGSGTQLSVL.

The chain couples TRBV30 to TRBJ2-7; D gene ambiguous. Germline CDR1 GTSNPN, CDR2 SVGIG (reference sequence). The CDR3 has 13 amino acids. V was pared by 3 bases and J by 1 base, with 10 bases between. This CDR3 is CAWSFPFSYEQYF. CDR3 bases: TGTGCCTGGAGCTTCCCGTTTTCCTACGAGCAGTACTTC.

This clone was recorded only once. The chain recombines TRBV5-1 with TRBJ2-3; the D gene is possibly TRBD2 (5 bases). V shed 3 bases and J shed 5 bases, with 16 bases lying between them. The V gene's germline CDR1 is SGHRS and CDR2 YFSETQ. The CDR3 has 15 amino acids. The DNA for the CDR3 is TGCGCCAGCAGCTCCCAACTAGGCCCAGGAGATACGCAGTATTTT. This sequence encodes CASSSQLGPGDTQYF.

The chain carries TRBV11-2 and TRBJ1-2; D is ambiguous. Per the germline V gene, CDR1 is SGHAT and CDR2 is FQNNGV. Trimming removed 1 base at V and 8 bases at J, with 11 bases between. The CDR3 totals 13 residues. The CDR3 here is CASSLGGGGGYTF. CDR3 DNA: TGTGCCAGCAGCTTAGGTGGAGGAGGAGGCTACACCTTC.

V gene TRBV5-6 combines with J gene TRBJ2-7; 10 nucleotides align to TRBD1. CDR3 length equals 15 residues. Per the germline V gene, CDR1 is SGHDT and CDR2 is YYEEEE. V was pared by 2 bases and J by 3 bases, with 5 bases of the junction left unmatched. The CDR3 region is CASSFQTGGYYEQYF. CDR3 nucleotides: TGTGCCAGCAGCTTTCAGACAGGGGGCTACTACGAGCAGTACTTC.

This clone was seen only once. V gene TRBV30 combines with J gene TRBJ1-2; D unclear. V lost 1 base, J lost 7 bases, and 16 bases lay in between. CDR3 length: 14 residues. The V gene's germline CDR1 is GTSNPN and CDR2 SVGIG (reference sequence). The CDR3 sequence: CAWSGDNSNIGYTF. The CDR3 nucleotides are TGTGCCTGGAGTGGTGACAATAGTAACATTGGCTACACCTTC.

The CDR3 region has the DNA TGTGCCAGCAGCTCAGACGTGGGGTGGGGGACTGAAGCTTTCTTT. Its protein product is CASSSDVGWGTEAFF. This sequence joins TRBV7-9 and TRBJ1-1; TRBD1 is a possible D gene (5 bases). Germline assignment: CDR1 SEHNR and CDR2 FQNEAQ (reference sequence). Trimming left V 4 bases short and J 5 bases short, with 17 bases between. The CDR3 is 15 residues long.

Here the CDR3 reads CASSLGSLGEELFF. The CDR3 DNA follows: TGCGCCAGCAGCTTGGGGTCTCTGGGGGAGGAGCTGTTTTTT. The chain employs TRBV5-1 and TRBJ2-2, with D possibly called TRBD1 or TRBD2 (5 bases each). The V end was cut by 0 bases, the J end by 10 bases, with 13 bases between. CDR1 SGHRS and CDR2 YFSETQ come from the germline V gene. This CDR3 region has 14 residues. Drawing the rest from reference TRBV5-1 and TRBJ2-2, the complete variable domain is KAGVTQTPRYLIKTRGQQVTLSCSPISGHRSVSWYQQTPGQGLQFLFEYFSETQRNKGNFPGRFSGRQFSNSRSEMNVSTLELGDSALYLCASSLGSLGEELFFGEGSRLTVL.

The CDR3 DNA is TGTGCCAGCAGCCCTCTTGACCGTTTCTACGAGCAGTACTTC. Translated, it gives CASSPLDRFYEQYF. The chain joins TRBV7-9 to TRBJ2-7; D gene ambiguous. Germline V gene sequence: CDR1 SEHNR, CDR2 FQNEAQ (reference sequence). The CDR3 length is 14 residues. The V gene lost 5 bases and the J gene lost 3 bases, with 14 bases spanning the gap.

The chain's CDR3 is CASSAGAQGTDTQYF. In DNA, the CDR3 is TGTGCCAGCAGCGCCGGCGCTCAAGGCACAGATACGCAGTATTTT. The gene calls are TRBV9 and TRBJ2-3; no clear D gene. Germline V lookup: CDR1 SGDLS, CDR2 YYNGEE. This CDR3 has 15 residues. Trimming stripped 3 bases from V and 1 base from J, with 12 bases between.

The genes are TRBV5-1 and TRBJ2-1; D is possibly TRBD1 (6 bases). Trimming removed 0 bases from V and 5 bases from J, with 12 bases in between. This CDR3 has 15 residues. Germline values: CDR1 SGHRS, CDR2 YFSETQ. The CDR3: CASSLDREGHNEQFF. CDR3 DNA: TGCGCCAGCAGCTTGGACAGGGAAGGACACAATGAGCAGTTCTTC. The full variable domain, its missing parts supplied by reference TRBV5-1 and TRBJ2-1, is KAGVTQTPRYLIKTRGQQVTLSCSPISGHRSVSWYQQTPGQGLQFLFEYFSETQRNKGNFPGRFSGRQFSNSRSEMNVSTLELGDSALYLCASSLDREGHNEQFFGPGTRLTVL.

This clone was counted between two and nine times. This chain joins TRBV2 and TRBJ1-1; D gene ambiguous. Trimming cost V 7 bases and J 7 bases, with 10 bases left between them. CDR3 length: 11 amino acids. Germline-derived CDR1 and CDR2 are SNHLY and FYNNEI. In nucleotides, the CDR3 is TGTGCCAGCAAGACCGGACTTGAAGCTTTCTTT. As protein: CASKTGLEAFF.

The V gene is TRBV23-1, the J gene TRBJ2-4; D ambiguous. Being an ORF, TRBV23-1 has a function that is uncertain. V shed 7 bases and J shed 0 bases, with 16 bases lying between them. The CDR3 length is 16 residues. CDR3 DNA sequence: TGCGCCAGCATATATAAGCAGGAACTAGCCAAAAACATTCAGTACTTC. Its protein is CASIYKQELAKNIQYF.

Only a few counts were recorded for this clone. This CDR3 reads CASTHSRQPVHHYEQYV. The CDR3 DNA sequence: TGTGCCAGCACACATTCTCGGCAGCCCGTACACCATTACGAGCAGTACGTC. This chain joins TRBV27 and TRBJ2-7; no firm D call. This CDR3 has 17 amino acids. From germline, CDR1 is MNHEY and CDR2 SMNVEV (reference sequence). V lost 7 bases to trimming and J lost 4 bases, with 26 bases between them.

The chain joins TRBV7-9 to TRBJ1-2; D may be TRBD1 (5 bases). Germline loops: CDR1 SEHNR, CDR2 FQNEAQ (reference sequence). Trimming removed 3 bases at V and 4 bases at J, with 9 bases between. CDR3 length equals 13 residues. The CDR3 region is CASSFMGPYGYTF. The CDR3, as DNA: TGTGCCAGCAGCTTTATGGGGCCCTATGGCTACACCTTC. The whole variable domain, filled in from reference TRBV7-9 and TRBJ1-2, reads DTGVSQNPRHKITKRGQNVTFRCDPISEHNRLYWYRQTLGQGPEFLTYFQNEAQLEKSRLLSDRFSAERPKGSFSTLEIQRTEQGDSAMYLCASSFMGPYGYTFGSGTRLTVV.